The 2 T cell receptor beta chains below all came from one sample that was sequenced in a study of CD8+ T cells in alopecia areata (dated 2018 in TCRdb). Preparation of the library involved the immunoSEQ multiplex PCR assay. To provide template for TCR sequencing, every sample had RNA extracted and reverse transcribed into cDNA. TCRdb stores this immuneACCESS table with in-frame sequences only. Part of the clones is absent; in the studies checked, under half of the shortfall reflects unresolved V genes, and no reason is known for the rest. Counted in this sample were 150,000 to 200,000 clones; around 59% of them appeared once. Approximately 14% of the sample lies in the top ten. The intended sense of this specimen's time point label: around 26 weeks on oral tofacitinib. The sample's treatment or condition label is to be understood as: oral pan-JAK inhibitor, 5-10 mg twice daily. The specimen was CD4+ T cells sorted from blood, collected at week 24, from a patient treated with tofacitinib. The source of these receptors is a human donor with alopecia areata.

The V and J genes are TRBV7-9 and TRBJ1-6; D may be TRBD1 (5 bases). Germline CDR1 and CDR2: SEHNR and FQNEAQ (reference sequence). The CDR3 spans 16 residues. V was shortened by 5 bases and J by 6 bases, with 17 bases between the two germline ends. For the CDR3, the DNA is TGTGCCAGCAGCCCCGAGCGGGGGAGTGGTAATTCACCCCTCCACTTT. It encodes CASSPERGSGNSPLHF.

The chain is built from TRBV15 and TRBJ2-7; 8 bases line up with TRBD1. The J segment lost 6 bases and the V segment lost 8 bases, leaving 9 bases of the junction unmatched. The CDR3 covers 13 residues. Per germline, CDR1 LNHNV and CDR2 YYDKDF (reference sequence). The CDR3 region has the DNA TGTGCCACCGGACAGGGTCGGAGATCCGAGCAGTACTTC. Amino acids: CATGQGRRSEQYF.